What follows are 31 T cell receptor beta chains derived from one specimen sequenced in a study of OX40 agonist ivuxolimab in advanced cancers. The protocol was immunoSEQ multiplex PCR, while the TCRdb copy is restricted to in-frame clones and leaves out a portion. The sample shows tens of thousands of clones, almost 95% of them seen only once. The sample was CD4+ or CD8+ T cells sorted from blood, taken in a trial of the OX40 agonist ivuxolimab. These receptors originate from an adult with an advanced solid tumor such as melanoma, head and neck, liver or kidney cancer.

V gene TRBV25-1 combines with J gene TRBJ1-4; 9 bases align to TRBD1. Germline-derived CDR1 and CDR2 are MGHDK and SYGVNS. This CDR3 has 15 residues. The V and J ends lost 4 bases and 4 bases, in that order; junction bases with no gene match: 4. CDR3 sequence (DNA): TGTGCCAGCAGTGTCGGGACAGGGCATAATGAAAAACTGTTTTTT. Translating it yields CASSVGTGHNEKLFF.

The V and J genes are TRBV28 and TRBJ1-1; D not resolved. The germline CDR1 and CDR2 sequences are MDHEN and SYDVKM. The CDR3 runs 17 residues. Trimming cost V 3 bases and J 4 bases, with 21 bases left between them. CDR3 loop: CASSFELRVKTLTEAFF. The CDR3 nucleotides are TGTGCCAGCAGTTTTGAGTTAAGGGTGAAAACCCTCACTGAAGCTTTCTTT. The entire variable domain, with the rest obtained from reference TRBV28 and TRBJ1-1, is as follows: DVKVTQSSRYLVKRTGEKVFLECVQDMDHENMFWYRQDPGLGLRLIYFSYDVKMKEKGDIPEGYSVSREKKERFSLILESASTNQTSMYLCASSFELRVKTLTEAFFGQGTRLTVV.

The rearrangement links TRBV9 to TRBJ2-2; no definite D call. The length of the CDR3 is 16 residues. Germline-derived CDR1 and CDR2 are SGDLS and YYNGEE. Trimming removed 0 bases from V and 1 base from J, with 10 bases in between. The CDR3 sequence is CASSVDPERNTGELFF. DNA for the CDR3: TGTGCCAGCAGCGTAGACCCTGAGCGGAACACCGGGGAGCTGTTTTTT.

The chain recombines TRBV6-6 with TRBJ2-5, with D tentatively TRBD2 (5 bases). The CDR3 is made up of 15 amino acids. Germline V gene sequence: CDR1 MNHNY, CDR2 SVGAGI (reference sequence). V shed 0 bases and J shed 5 bases, with 13 bases lying between them. For the CDR3, the DNA is TGTGCCAGCAGTTACTCTAGTCCCAGAGGGGAGACCCAGTACTTC. This gives the protein CASSYSSPRGETQYF.

The chain carries TRBV11-2 and TRBJ1-1; TRBD1 might be the D (6 bases). Trimming shortened V by 5 bases and J by 3 bases, and 13 bases separated the two germline ends. Germline V lookup: CDR1 SGHAT, CDR2 FQNNGV. The CDR3 loop spans 14 amino acids. The CDR3 spells CASSGGGKDTEAFF. In DNA form, the CDR3 reads TGTGCCAGCAGCGGGGGCGGAAAGGACACTGAAGCTTTCTTT.

V gene TRBV19 combines with J gene TRBJ2-7; D is tentatively TRBD1 or TRBD2 (5 bases each). This CDR3 has 15 amino acids. The V gene lost 4 bases and the J gene lost 1 base, with 14 bases spanning the gap. Germline V gene sequence: CDR1 LNHDA, CDR2 SQIVND (reference sequence). The CDR3 DNA reads TGTGCCAGTAGTAGTTCGGGTGGGGGTTCCTACGAGCAGTACTTC. Amino acid sequence: CASSSSGGGSYEQYF.

CDR3 DNA sequence: TGTGCCAGCACACCCGGGGGAAGGCTCCTCGAGCAGTACTTC. Its protein is CASTPGGRLLEQYF. The genes are TRBV7-9 and TRBJ2-7; perhaps TRBD2 as D (6 bases). V dropped 7 bases and J dropped 6 bases, with 19 bases sitting between them. The germline V gene has CDR1 SEHNR and CDR2 FQNEAQ (reference sequence). This CDR3 contains 14 residues.

The chain links TRBV7-2 to TRBJ2-3, with TRBD2 identical over 11 bases. The CDR3 spans 15 residues. J lost 6 bases, V lost 6 bases, and 8 bases had no gene match. Germline V gene data show CDR1 as SGHTA and CDR2 as FQGNSA. The CDR3 nucleotides are TGTGCCAGCAGACTAACTGGACTAGCGGGTGATACGCAGTATTTT. Its protein product is CASRLTGLAGDTQYF.

Of note for this clone: Distinct nucleotide sequences in the sample also encode this CDR3. The chain joins TRBV9 to TRBJ1-5; D unresolved. Trimming shortened V by 3 bases and J by 0 bases, and 4 bases separated the two germline ends. The CDR3 has 13 residues. The V gene's germline CDR1 is SGDLS and CDR2 YYNGEE. This CDR3 reads CASSDDSNQPQHF. In DNA, the CDR3 is TGTGCCAGCAGCGACGATAGCAATCAGCCCCAGCATTTT. Filled out from reference TRBV9 and TRBJ1-5, the complete variable domain reads DSGVTQTPKHLITATGQRVTLRCSPRSGDLSVYWYQQSLDQGLQFLIQYYNGEERAKGNILERFSAQQFPDLHSELNLSSLELGDSALYFCASSDDSNQPQHFGDGTRLSIL.

The V gene is TRBV27, the J gene TRBJ1-1; D possibly corresponds to TRBD1 (6 bases). The CDR3 has 12 residues. V was pared by 6 bases and J by 13 bases, with 18 bases between. Germline V lookup: CDR1 MNHEY, CDR2 SMNVEV (reference sequence). The CDR3 sequence is CASSHSTGYFFF. The CDR3 bases are TGTGCCAGCAGCCACTCTACAGGGTACTTTTTCTTT.

CDR3: CASSSQGSNQPQHF. The CDR3 DNA follows: TGTGCCAGCAGTTCACAGGGGAGCAATCAGCCCCAGCATTTT. The chain combines TRBV27 with TRBJ1-5, with TRBD1 matching over 7 bases. The germline V gene encodes CDR1 MNHEY and CDR2 SMNVEV (reference sequence). V shed 4 bases, J shed 1 base, and the junction held 1 base outside the gene matches. The CDR3 sequence is 14 residues long.

The genes are TRBV4-3 and TRBJ2-3; D is uncertain. This CDR3 is 14 amino acids long. With 0 bases removed from V and 2 bases from J, the gap between germline ends came to 6 bases. From germline, CDR1 is LGHNA and CDR2 YSLEER. CDR3 protein: CASSQEESTDTQYF. Here the CDR3 DNA reads TGCGCCAGCAGCCAAGAAGAGTCCACAGATACGCAGTATTTT.

The chain recombines TRBV9 with TRBJ2-4; TRBD1 aligns across 10 bases. V dropped 5 bases and J dropped 0; count of bases not matched to a gene: 2. The CDR3 is 15 residues long. Looked up from germline, CDR1 is SGDLS and CDR2 is YYNGEE. The DNA of the CDR3 is TGTGCCAGCAGTGGACAGGGGGGAGCCAAAAACATTCAGTACTTC. Translated, it gives CASSGQGGAKNIQYF.

The genes are TRBV4-3 and TRBJ2-2; tentatively, D is TRBD2 (5 bases). V was pared by 1 base and J by 1 base, with 10 bases between. This CDR3 spans 16 amino acids. Germline CDR1 reads LGHNA; CDR2 reads YSLEER. The CDR3 nucleotides read TGCGCCAGCAGCCAAGGTTCCAGCGGGAACACCGGGGAGCTGTTTTTT. This sequence encodes CASSQGSSGNTGELFF.

V usage is TRBV29-1 and J usage is TRBJ2-1; 7 nucleotides agree with TRBD2. The CDR3 length is 14 residues. The trim removed 0 bases at V and 6 bases at J, leaving 5 bases unmatched. CDR1 is SQVTM, CDR2 ANQGSEA, per germline. DNA for the CDR3: TGCAGCGTTGAAGATGGGGGACTAACCAATGAGCAGTTCTTC. Residues: CSVEDGGLTNEQFF.

The chain joins TRBV9 to TRBJ2-1, with TRBD2 matching over 9 bases. Trimming took 0 bases from V and 7 from J; bases not matched to a gene: 5. CDR3 length: 15 amino acids. Germline V CDR1 and CDR2: SGDLS, YYNGEE. The CDR3 DNA sequence: TGTGCCAGCAGCGTAGTAGCGGGAGTTGTAAATGAGCAGTTCTTC. Translated: CASSVVAGVVNEQFF.

This chain uses TRBV27 with TRBJ1-1; a weak D match, TRBD1 (5 bases). Germline V gene lookup returns CDR1 MNHEY and CDR2 SMNVEV (reference sequence). Between the trimmed V and J ends, which lost 6 bases and 4 bases, there was a span of 18 bases. The CDR3 is 15 residues long. In nucleotides, the CDR3 is TGTGCCAGCAGAATTTATTGGGGGGTGGGCACTGAAGCTTTCTTT. It encodes CASRIYWGVGTEAFF.

The chain joins TRBV27 to TRBJ2-7, with unresolved D. Trimming pared 1 base from V and 0 bases from J, leaving 7 bases between. The CDR3 totals 14 residues. CDR1 is MNHEY and CDR2 is SMNVEV in the germline V gene (reference sequence). Written as DNA, the CDR3 is TGTGCCAGCAGTTTATTGTCCAGCTCCTACGAGCAGTACTTC. Amino acids: CASSLLSSSYEQYF.

The chain is built from TRBV28 and TRBJ1-2, with D possibly TRBD1 on 6 matching bases. Germline loops: CDR1 MDHEN, CDR2 SYDVKM. This CDR3 spans 16 amino acids. Trimming cost V 1 base and J 5 bases, with 17 bases left between them. CDR3 nucleotides: TGTGCCAGCAGTTTATTAATGGGGGGCAGACAGTATGGCTACACCTTC. It specifies CASSLLMGGRQYGYTF.

For this clone: One end of the junction does not line up with germline, which may come from a read error. The J gene is TRBJ2-2, the V gene TRBV7-3, with 12 bases lining up with TRBD2. This CDR3 is built from 23 residues. Germline V gene data show CDR1 as SGHTA and CDR2 as FQGTGA. The CDR3, as DNA: TGTGCCAGCAGCATAACGGGAGGCCTAGCGGGAGGGAATTTATGGGCGAACACCGGGGAGCTGTTTTTT. Its protein product is CASSITGGLAGGNLWANTGELFF. The entire variable domain, with the rest obtained from reference TRBV7-3 and TRBJ2-2, is as follows: GAGVSQTPSNKVTEKGKYVELRCDPISGHTALYWYRQSLGQGPEFLIYFQGTGAADDSGLPNDRFFAVRPEGSVSTLKIQRTERGDSAVYLCASSITGGLAGGNLWANTGELFFGEGSRLTVL.

The chain carries TRBV2 and TRBJ2-7; a possible D gene is TRBD1 (5 bases). Germline-derived CDR1 and CDR2 are SNHLY and FYNNEI. The germline V and J ends were trimmed by 10 bases and 2 bases, with 15 bases remaining between them. There are 13 residues in the CDR3. Written as DNA, the CDR3 is TGTGCCATCCCTGGGCAGGGTGCCTACGAGCAGTACTTC. Protein product: CAIPGQGAYEQYF.

The rearrangement joins TRBV7-2 to TRBJ2-7, with 11 nucleotides matching TRBD2. V trimming: 2 bases; J trimming: 4 bases; junction bases outside the gene matches: 10. Germline CDR1 is SGHTA and CDR2 is FQGNSA. The CDR3 is made up of 17 amino acids. For the CDR3, the DNA is TGTGCCAGCAGCTTATGGGTCGGACTAGCGGGCCTTTACGAGCAGTACTTC. This gives the protein CASSLWVGLAGLYEQYF.

The chain couples TRBV27 to TRBJ2-3; D not certain. V shed 2 bases and J shed 2 bases, with 5 bases lying between them. This CDR3 region has 13 residues. Germline CDR1 is MNHEY and CDR2 is SMNVEV (reference sequence). The CDR3 sequence is CASSLRVTDTQYF. DNA for the CDR3: TGTGCCAGCAGTTTACGAGTCACAGATACGCAGTATTTT.

This sequence joins TRBV19 and TRBJ2-2, with a tentative D call TRBD2 (5 bases). The CDR3 contains 17 residues. Germline V lookup: CDR1 LNHDA, CDR2 SQIVND (reference sequence). V was cut by 4 bases and J by 0 bases, with 15 bases left in between. This CDR3 is CASSKGLRESNTGELFF. DNA of the CDR3: TGTGCCAGTAGTAAAGGCCTCCGGGAATCGAACACCGGGGAGCTGTTTTTT.

The rearrangement links TRBV19 to TRBJ1-5; D is ambiguous. This CDR3 has 15 amino acids. CDR1 and CDR2 (germline): LNHDA, SQIVND (reference sequence). Trimming shortened V by 3 bases and J by 3 bases, and 12 bases separated the two germline ends. CDR3 amino acids: CASSIRREFNQPQHF. CDR3 nucleotides: TGTGCCAGTAGTATCAGGAGGGAATTCAATCAGCCCCAGCATTTT.

The chain carries TRBV19 and TRBJ1-1; maybe TRBD1 (5 bases). Germline V gives CDR1 LNHDA, CDR2 SQIVND (reference sequence). The CDR3 extends over 15 amino acids. Trimming took off 2 bases at V and 6 bases at J, with 16 bases between the two ends. The CDR3 DNA is TGTGCCAGTAGTATAAGGGAGGAGCTAGGGGCTGAAGCTTTCTTT. Translating it yields CASSIREELGAEAFF.

This sequence joins TRBV7-2 and TRBJ2-1, with 7 bases lining up with TRBD2. The CDR3 extends over 15 amino acids. V lost 1 base and J lost 4; bases outside the gene matches: 4. Germline CDR1 and CDR2: SGHTA and FQGNSA. DNA for the CDR3: TGTGCCAGCAGCTTAGGTCTAGCGGATTACAATGAGCAGTTCTTC. The encoded protein is CASSLGLADYNEQFF.

CDR3 loop: CASSLRDRPNEKLFF. CDR3 nucleotide sequence: TGTGCCAGCAGCTTGAGGGACAGGCCAAATGAAAAACTGTTTTTT. The chain combines TRBV5-6 with TRBJ1-4; TRBD1 matches 8 bases. The CDR3 extends over 15 amino acids. V lost 1 base, J lost 5 bases, and 4 bases stayed unmatched. Germline V gene data show CDR1 as SGHDT and CDR2 as YYEEEE.

The J gene is TRBJ1-1, the V gene TRBV4-3, with 11 bases that match TRBD1. Germline V CDR1 and CDR2: LGHNA, YSLEER. There are 15 residues in the CDR3. V gave up 2 bases and J gave up 4 bases; unmatched junction bases: 3. The CDR3 DNA sequence: TGCGCCAGCAGCCAATCCGGGACAGGGGGCACTGAAGCTTTCTTT. Residues: CASSQSGTGGTEAFF.

The J gene is TRBJ2-3, the V gene TRBV7-9; D is undetermined. CDR3 length: 13 amino acids. V was clipped by 1 base and J by 4 bases, with 6 bases between them. From germline, CDR1 is SEHNR and CDR2 FQNEAQ (reference sequence). CDR3 in DNA: TGTGCCAGCAGCTTAGACTCCGCAGATACGCAGTATTTT. Encoded protein: CASSLDSADTQYF.

The chain couples TRBV7-9 to TRBJ1-1; TRBD1 is a possible D gene (6 bases). This CDR3 is 14 amino acids long. Deletions cut 5 bases from V and 4 bases from J, with 14 bases between. Germline loops: CDR1 SEHNR, CDR2 FQNEAQ (reference sequence). For the CDR3, the DNA is TGTGCCAGCAGCCTCGTAGGGGGGGCCACTGAAGCTTTCTTT. It specifies CASSLVGGATEAFF.